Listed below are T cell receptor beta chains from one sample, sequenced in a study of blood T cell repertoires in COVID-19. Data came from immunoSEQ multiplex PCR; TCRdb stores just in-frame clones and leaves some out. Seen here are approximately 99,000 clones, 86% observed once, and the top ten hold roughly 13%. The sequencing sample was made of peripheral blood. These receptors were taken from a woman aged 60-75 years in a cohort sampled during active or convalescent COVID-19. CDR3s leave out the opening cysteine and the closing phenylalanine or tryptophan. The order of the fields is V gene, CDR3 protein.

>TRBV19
ASSITGQFANYGYT
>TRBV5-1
ASGLLGTNYEQY
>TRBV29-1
SVGSSGTFTDTQY
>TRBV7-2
ASRFVDPEAF
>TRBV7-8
ASSRENNEKLF
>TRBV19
ASSTTWTGRQPQH
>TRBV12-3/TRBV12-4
ASSLLLDTQY
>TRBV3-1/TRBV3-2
ASSQPTGSGYT
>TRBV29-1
SVDGTGGWTQY
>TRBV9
ASSSQRAGWSGNTIY
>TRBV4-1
ASSQEVTGGSPLH
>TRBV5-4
ASSLYRGKNEQY